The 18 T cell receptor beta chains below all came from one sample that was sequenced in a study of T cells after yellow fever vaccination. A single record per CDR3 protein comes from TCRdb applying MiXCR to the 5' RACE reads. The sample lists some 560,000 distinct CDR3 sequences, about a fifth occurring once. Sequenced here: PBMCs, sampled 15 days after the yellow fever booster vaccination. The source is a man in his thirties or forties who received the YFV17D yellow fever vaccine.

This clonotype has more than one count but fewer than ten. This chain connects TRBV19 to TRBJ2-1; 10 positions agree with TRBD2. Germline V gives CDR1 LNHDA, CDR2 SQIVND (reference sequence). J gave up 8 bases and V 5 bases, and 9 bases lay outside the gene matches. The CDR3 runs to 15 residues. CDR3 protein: CASSGWSSGSDEQFF. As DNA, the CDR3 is TGTGCCAGTAGTGGGTGGTCTAGCGGGAGCGATGAGCAGTTCTTC.

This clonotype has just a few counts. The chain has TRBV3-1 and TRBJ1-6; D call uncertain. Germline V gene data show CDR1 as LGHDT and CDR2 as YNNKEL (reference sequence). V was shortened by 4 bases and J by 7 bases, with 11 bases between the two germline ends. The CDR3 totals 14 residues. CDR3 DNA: TGTGCCAGCAGCCTACGGGAGTCGAATTCACCCCTCCACTTT. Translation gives CASSLRESNSPLHF. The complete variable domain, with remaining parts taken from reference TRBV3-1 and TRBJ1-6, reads DTAVSQTPKYLVTQMGNDKSIKCEQNLGHDTMYWYKQDSKKFLKIMFSYNNKELIINETVPNRFSPKSPDKAHLNLHINSLELGDSAVYFCASSLRESNSPLHFGNGTRLTVT.

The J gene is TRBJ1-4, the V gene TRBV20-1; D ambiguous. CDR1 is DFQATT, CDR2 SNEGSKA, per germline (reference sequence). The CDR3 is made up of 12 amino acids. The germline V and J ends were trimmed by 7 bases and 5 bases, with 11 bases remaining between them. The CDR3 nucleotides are TGCAGTGTCACCGACGGAAATGAAAAACTGTTTTTT. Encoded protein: CSVTDGNEKLFF.

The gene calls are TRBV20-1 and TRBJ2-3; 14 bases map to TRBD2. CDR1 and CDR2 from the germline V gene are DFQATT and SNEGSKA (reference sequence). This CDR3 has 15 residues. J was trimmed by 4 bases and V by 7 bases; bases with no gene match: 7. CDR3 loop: CSGSGTSGSSDTQYF. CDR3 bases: TGCAGTGGGTCCGGGACTAGCGGGAGTTCAGATACGCAGTATTTT.

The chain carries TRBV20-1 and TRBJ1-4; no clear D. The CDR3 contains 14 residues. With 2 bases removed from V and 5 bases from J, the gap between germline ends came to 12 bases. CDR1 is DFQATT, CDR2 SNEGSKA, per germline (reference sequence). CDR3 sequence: CSARLGGLNEKLFF. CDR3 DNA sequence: TGCAGTGCTAGATTAGGAGGGTTGAATGAAAAACTGTTTTTT.

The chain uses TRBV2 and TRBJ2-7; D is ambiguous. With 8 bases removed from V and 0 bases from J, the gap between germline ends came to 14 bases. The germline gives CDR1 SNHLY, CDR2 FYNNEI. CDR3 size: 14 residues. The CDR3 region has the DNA TGTGCCAGCCGCGCGAGGTGGAGCTCCTACGAGCAGTACTTC. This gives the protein CASRARWSSYEQYF. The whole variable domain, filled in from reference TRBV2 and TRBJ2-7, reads EPEVTQTPSHQVTQMGQEVILRCVPISNHLYFYWYRQILGQKVEFLVSFYNNEISEKSEIFDDQFSVERPDGSNFTLKIRSTKLEDSAMYFCASRARWSSYEQYFGPGTRLTVT.

DNA of the CDR3: TGCAGCGTAACCGGGACGGTGAACACCGGGGAGCTGTTTTTT. Protein product: CSVTGTVNTGELFF. The chain couples TRBV29-1 to TRBJ2-2; D possibly uses TRBD1 or TRBD2 (5 bases each). The CDR3 has 14 residues. V was shortened by 6 bases and J by 1 base, with 12 bases between the two germline ends. Germline assignment: CDR1 SQVTM and CDR2 ANQGSEA.

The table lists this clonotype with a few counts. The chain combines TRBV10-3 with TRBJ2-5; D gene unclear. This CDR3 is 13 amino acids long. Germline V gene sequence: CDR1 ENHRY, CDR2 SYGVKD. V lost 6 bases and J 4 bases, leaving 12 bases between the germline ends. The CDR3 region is CAIRVGDSETQYF. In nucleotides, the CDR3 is TGTGCCATCAGGGTTGGCGATTCAGAGACCCAGTACTTC.

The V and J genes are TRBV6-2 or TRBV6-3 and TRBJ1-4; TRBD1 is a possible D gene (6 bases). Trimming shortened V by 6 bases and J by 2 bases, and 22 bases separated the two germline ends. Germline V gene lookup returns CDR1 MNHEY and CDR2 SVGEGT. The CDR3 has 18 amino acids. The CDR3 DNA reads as TGTGCCAGCAGGATGACAGGTCTCCCGCCTTCGACTAATGAAAAACTGTTTTTT. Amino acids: CASRMTGLPPSTNEKLFF.

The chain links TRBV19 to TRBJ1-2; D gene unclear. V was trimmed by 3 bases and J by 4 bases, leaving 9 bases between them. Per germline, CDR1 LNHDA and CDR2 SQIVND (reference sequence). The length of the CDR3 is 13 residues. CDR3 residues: CASSIQVLYGYTF. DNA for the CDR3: TGTGCCAGTAGTATCCAGGTTCTCTATGGCTACACCTTC.

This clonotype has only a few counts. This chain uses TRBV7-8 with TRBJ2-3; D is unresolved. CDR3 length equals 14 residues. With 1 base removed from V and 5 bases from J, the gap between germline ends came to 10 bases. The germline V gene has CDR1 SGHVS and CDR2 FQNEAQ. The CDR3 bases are TGTGCCAGCAGCTTAGGGAACGGCATAGATACGCAGTATTTT. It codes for CASSLGNGIDTQYF.

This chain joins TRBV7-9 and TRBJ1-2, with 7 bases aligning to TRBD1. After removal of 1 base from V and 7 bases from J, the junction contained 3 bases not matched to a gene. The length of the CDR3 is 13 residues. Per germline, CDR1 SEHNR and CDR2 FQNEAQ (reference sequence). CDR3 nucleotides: TGTGCCAGCAGCTTAGTCGGGACAGCTGGCTACACCTTC. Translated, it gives CASSLVGTAGYTF.

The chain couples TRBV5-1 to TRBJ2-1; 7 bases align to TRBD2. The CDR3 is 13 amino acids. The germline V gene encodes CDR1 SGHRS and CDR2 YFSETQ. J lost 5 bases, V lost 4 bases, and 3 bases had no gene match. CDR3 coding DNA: TGCGCCAGCAGCAGGGACTACCACAATGAGCAGTTCTTC. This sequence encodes CASSRDYHNEQFF.

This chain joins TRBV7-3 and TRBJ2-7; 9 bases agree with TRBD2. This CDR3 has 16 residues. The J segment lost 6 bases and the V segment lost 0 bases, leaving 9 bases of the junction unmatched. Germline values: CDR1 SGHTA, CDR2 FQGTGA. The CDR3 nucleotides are TGTGCCAGCAGCTTAACGTTGGCGGGAGGGCCGGGCGAGCAGTACTTC. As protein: CASSLTLAGGPGEQYF. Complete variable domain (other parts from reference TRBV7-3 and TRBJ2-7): GAGVSQTPSNKVTEKGKYVELRCDPISGHTALYWYRQSLGQGPEFLIYFQGTGAADDSGLPNDRFFAVRPEGSVSTLKIQRTERGDSAVYLCASSLTLAGGPGEQYFGPGTRLTVT.

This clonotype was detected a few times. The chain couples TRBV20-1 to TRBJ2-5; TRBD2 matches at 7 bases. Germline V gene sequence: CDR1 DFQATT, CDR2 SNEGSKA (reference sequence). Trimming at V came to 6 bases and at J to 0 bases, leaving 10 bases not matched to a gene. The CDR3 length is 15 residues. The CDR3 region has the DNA TGCAGTGCCATGGCTAGCGGAGTGTACCAAGAGACCCAGTACTTC. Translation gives CSAMASGVYQETQYF.

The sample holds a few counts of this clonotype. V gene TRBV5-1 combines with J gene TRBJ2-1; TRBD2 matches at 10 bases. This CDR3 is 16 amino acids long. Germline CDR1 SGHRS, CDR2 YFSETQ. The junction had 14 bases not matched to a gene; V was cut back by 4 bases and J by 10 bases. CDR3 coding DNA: TGCGCCAGCAGCCCGGGACTAGCGAGTCCGAGCGGCGAGCAGTTCTTC. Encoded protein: CASSPGLASPSGEQFF.

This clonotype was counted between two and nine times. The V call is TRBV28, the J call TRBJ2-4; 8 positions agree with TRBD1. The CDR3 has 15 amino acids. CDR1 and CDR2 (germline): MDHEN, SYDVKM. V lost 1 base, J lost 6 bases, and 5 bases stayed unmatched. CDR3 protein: CASSLSGQGRNIQYF. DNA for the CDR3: TGTGCCAGCAGTTTATCCGGACAGGGCCGAAACATTCAGTACTTC.

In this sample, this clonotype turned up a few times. This CDR3 reads CASSRTGNGQPQHF. The CDR3, as DNA: TGTGCCAGCAGCCGGACAGGGAATGGTCAGCCCCAGCATTTT. The chain has TRBV7-9 and TRBJ1-5, with 8 bases that match TRBD1. Trimming at V came to 5 bases and at J to 6 bases, leaving 6 bases not matched to a gene. The V gene's germline CDR1 is SEHNR and CDR2 FQNEAQ (reference sequence). The CDR3 is 14 residues long.